These T cell receptor beta chains were read from a single sample in a study of a mutant IDH1 vaccine in newly diagnosed glioma. The repertoire was sequenced with immunoSEQ multiplex PCR; TCRdb's copy has only in-frame clones and lacks some. The table lists tens of thousands of clones, 74% of them singletons. No antigen is known for these receptors. The specimen comprised PBMCs, sampled from a glioma patient whose treatment included an IDH1 peptide vaccine. These receptor sequences come from a man over 45 with glioma. Both conserved end residues are part of each CDR3. D genes are given only for firm matches.

CDR3	D	V	J
CAWRRDSNNEQFF	-	TRBV30	TRBJ2-1
CASSSPRLTQYF	-	TRBV7-9	TRBJ2-5
CASMDRWNTEAFF	-	TRBV19	TRBJ1-1
CASSLGQGIRHTEAFF	TRBD1	TRBV4-2	TRBJ1-1
CASSQLGLEQYF	-	TRBV14	TRBJ2-7
CASTNLAKNIQYF	-	TRBV6-1	TRBJ2-4
CAISAWQGEDTEAFF	TRBD1	TRBV10-3	TRBJ1-1
CASMIETQYF	-	TRBV2	TRBJ2-5
CATSRQGGYEQYF	-	TRBV15	TRBJ2-7
CASSLSRGRGPNTGELFF	-	TRBV5-8	TRBJ2-2
CSVLPPSHRQETQYF	-	TRBV29-1	TRBJ2-5
CASSLDQGGSNQPQHF	-	TRBV7-2	TRBJ1-5
CASSYGTWNTEAFF	-	TRBV7-2	TRBJ1-1
CASSFIKGRSYNEQFF	-	TRBV5-1	TRBJ2-1
CASSAGGPQHF	-	TRBV7-8	TRBJ1-5
CASSLWTDQEQFF	-	TRBV7-2	TRBJ2-1
CASSYSVDEAFF	-	TRBV6-6	TRBJ1-1
CAWSRTSQNTGELFF	TRBD2	TRBV30	TRBJ2-2
CSVEDFSYEQYF	-	TRBV29-1	TRBJ2-7
CASSASAVANYGYTF	-	TRBV2	TRBJ1-2
CSAIDTEAFF	-	TRBV29-1	TRBJ1-1
CASSTSSGGIRETQYF	TRBD2	TRBV5-4	TRBJ2-5
CASSNRDSETQYF	TRBD1	TRBV19	TRBJ2-5
CASSLGYRSGELFF	-	TRBV5-8	TRBJ2-2
CASSFGGGAFPQFF	TRBD2	TRBV11-2	TRBJ2-1
CASSSQGGANTGELFF	-	TRBV18	TRBJ2-2
CASSRNTEAFF	-	TRBV2	TRBJ1-1
CASSLAGGRTDTQYF	-	TRBV7-8	TRBJ2-3
CASGGGQGLSYEQYF	TRBD2	TRBV2	TRBJ2-7
CASSQETVSSYEQYF	-	TRBV4-3	TRBJ2-7
CASSERYEQFF	-	TRBV25-1	TRBJ2-1
CASSSRGTDITDTQYF	-	TRBV6-6	TRBJ2-3
CASSLDRAEQYF	TRBD1	TRBV5-4	TRBJ2-7
CAWTRGVGTEAFF	-	TRBV30	TRBJ1-1
CASSLDPSNYGYTF	-	TRBV27	TRBJ1-2